These 24 T cell receptor beta chains came from one sample sequenced in a study of T cells in Graves' hyperthyroidism and ophthalmopathy. Regions amplified from RNA transcripts were the TCR beta CDR3 regions. The HTBI primer set was used in a first-round RT-PCR of the TCR CDR3. TCRdb fed the multiplex PCR reads into MiXCR, producing one record per CDR3 protein. Here the sample spans about 290,000 distinct CDR3 sequences, 15% to 20% being singletons. The sample was blood. The receptors originated from a man aged 25-45 years with Graves' hyperthyroidism.

This clonotype showed up many times. The chain has TRBV28 and TRBJ2-3, with a weak D call TRBD2 (7 bases). CDR3 length equals 14 residues. With 6 bases removed from V and 6 bases from J, the gap between germline ends came to 16 bases. Germline V gives CDR1 MDHEN, CDR2 SYDVKM. The CDR3 DNA sequence: TGTGCCAGCAGGGGGGCCGGGACTATCGATACGCAGTATTTT. This encodes CASRGAGTIDTQYF. Combining the CDR3 with reference TRBV28 and TRBJ2-3 gives the whole variable domain DVKVTQSSRYLVKRTGEKVFLECVQDMDHENMFWYRQDPGLGLRLIYFSYDVKMKEKGDIPEGYSVSREKKERFSLILESASTNQTSMYLCASRGAGTIDTQYFGPGTRLTVL.

Worth noting for this clonotype: A read error may explain this, as a much larger clone is one base away. This chain joins TRBV12-3 or TRBV12-4 and TRBJ1-5; D not resolved. The CDR3 length is 15 residues. The CDR3 protein is CASSFGLERNQPRHF. The CDR3 DNA sequence: TGTGCCAGCAGTTTCGGGTTAGAAAGGAATCAGCCCCGGCATTTT.

This clonotype was counted many times. V and J are TRBV5-1 and TRBJ2-3; no firm D call. Germline loops: CDR1 SGHRS, CDR2 YFSETQ. Trimming took 7 bases from V and 3 from J, leaving 21 bases between them. This CDR3 has 16 residues. CDR3 bases: TGCGCCAGCTCGACCTGGAGAGGATTAGAGACAGATACGCAGTATTTT. Amino acids: CASSTWRGLETDTQYF.

This sequence joins TRBV4-1 and TRBJ2-1; TRBD2 matches 15 bases. CDR3 length: 17 amino acids. V shed 0 bases, J shed 15 bases, and the junction held 12 bases outside the gene matches. Per the germline V gene, CDR1 is MGHRA and CDR2 is YSYEKL. In DNA form, the CDR3 reads TGCGCCAGCAGCCAAGATCGCGGGACTAGCGGGAGGTTGTCGCGGTTCTTC. This translates into CASSQDRGTSGRLSRFF.

This clonotype was found many times. The chain combines TRBV7-9 with TRBJ2-7; TRBD2 matches at 7 bases. V lost 5 bases to trimming and J lost 6 bases; unmatched junction nucleotides: 10. The CDR3 loop spans 14 amino acids. Germline lookup yields CDR1 SEHNR and CDR2 FQNEAQ (reference sequence). CDR3 in DNA: TGTGCCAGCAGCCCCGGGAGGCTCGGGAGCGAGCAGTACTTC. This gives the protein CASSPGRLGSEQYF.

This clonotype was recorded many times. The rearrangement links TRBV11-2 to TRBJ2-7; 10 bases fit TRBD1. Germline V gene lookup returns CDR1 SGHAT and CDR2 FQNNGV. CDR3 length: 15 residues. Trimming cost V 5 bases and J 3 bases; bases outside gene matches: 7. The CDR3 loop reads CASSVGTGALYEQYF. CDR3 sequence (DNA): TGTGCCAGCAGCGTCGGGACAGGGGCCCTCTACGAGCAGTACTTC.

This clonotype has only one observation. The chain couples TRBV7-2 to TRBJ2-1, with TRBD2 as a possible D gene (6 bases). Germline CDR1 and CDR2: SGHTA and FQGNSA. V was clipped by 6 bases and J by 0 bases, with 15 bases between them. The CDR3 extends over 16 amino acids. CDR3 region: CASRPRGTDSYNEQFF. The CDR3 DNA reads TGTGCCAGCAGACCCCGGGGGACTGACTCCTACAATGAGCAGTTCTTC.

This clonotype was counted at least ten times. The chain recombines TRBV11-2 with TRBJ2-5; D may be TRBD2 (5 bases). Trimming pared 0 bases from V and 1 base from J, leaving 15 bases between. In germline, CDR1 is SGHAT, CDR2 FQNNGV. This CDR3 is built from 17 residues. CDR3 in DNA: TGTGCCAGCAGCTTAGAGGCGGGTGGCGCCCTCCAAGAGACCCAGTACTTC. It translates to CASSLEAGGALQETQYF.

This clonotype has a count of ten or more. CDR3 region: CASSQTGVSTDTQYF. The CDR3 coding sequence is TGTGCCAGCAGCCAGACGGGGGTCAGCACAGATACGCAGTATTTT. The genes are TRBV3-1 and TRBJ2-3; TRBD2 might be the D (6 bases). From germline, CDR1 is LGHDT and CDR2 YNNKEL (reference sequence). V was trimmed by 3 bases and J by 0 bases, leaving 10 bases between them. The CDR3 spans 15 residues.

The chain carries TRBV4-1 and TRBJ2-5; D is perhaps TRBD1 or TRBD2 (5 bases each). The CDR3 contains 16 residues. Per the germline V gene, CDR1 is MGHRA and CDR2 is YSYEKL. Trimming removed 4 bases from V and 3 bases from J, with 18 bases in between. This CDR3 is CASSRAPGPVKETQYF. The CDR3 coding sequence is TGCGCCAGCAGCCGCGCCCCGGGACCCGTGAAAGAGACCCAGTACTTC.

The rearrangement joins TRBV4-1 to TRBJ1-5, with a weak D call TRBD1 (6 bases). With 1 base removed from V and 9 bases from J, the gap between germline ends came to 16 bases. The CDR3 contains 15 residues. Germline V gives CDR1 MGHRA, CDR2 YSYEKL. The CDR3 sequence: CASSQGRTGRWPQHF. CDR3 sequence (DNA): TGCGCCAGCAGCCAAGGCCGTACAGGGAGATGGCCCCAGCATTTT.

The chain has TRBV10-2 and TRBJ1-5; D not resolved. Germline V gives CDR1 WSHSY, CDR2 SAAADI. This CDR3 has 16 residues. V lost 0 bases and J lost 6, with 15 bases in between. CDR3 residues: CASSESKSVFGQPQHF. The CDR3 DNA reads as TGCGCCAGCAGTGAGTCGAAAAGTGTCTTTGGTCAGCCCCAGCATTTT.

This clonotype was found many times. The chain combines TRBV6-1 with TRBJ1-1; tentatively, D is TRBD1 (5 bases). Per the germline V gene, CDR1 is MNHNS and CDR2 is SASEGT. V was trimmed by 5 bases and J by 5 bases, leaving 12 bases between them. The CDR3 is 13 amino acids. In DNA, the CDR3 is TGTGCCAGCAGTCCCCTTGGGGGTACTGAAGCTTTCTTT. Translating it yields CASSPLGGTEAFF.

V gene TRBV20-1 combines with J gene TRBJ2-1; 7 bases line up with TRBD2. This CDR3 spans 15 amino acids. Germline V lookup: CDR1 DFQATT, CDR2 SNEGSKA (reference sequence). Unmatched junction bases numbered 13, after V lost 1 base and J lost 10 bases. CDR3: CSARVGGGPGREQFF. CDR3 DNA: TGCAGTGCTAGAGTTGGGGGAGGGCCTGGTCGGGAGCAGTTCTTC.

This clonotype was seen many times. V is TRBV20-1 and J is TRBJ1-5, with 8 positions matching TRBD1. The CDR3 spans 16 residues. CDR1 is DFQATT and CDR2 is SNEGSKA in the germline V gene (reference sequence). J gave up 1 base and V 6 bases, and 11 bases lay outside the gene matches. CDR3 residues: CSALGQGSMSNQPQHF. CDR3 DNA: TGCAGTGCCCTCGGACAGGGAAGTATGAGCAATCAGCCCCAGCATTTT.

V and J are TRBV19 and TRBJ2-2; D not certain. The CDR3 loop spans 14 amino acids. V lost 3 bases to trimming and J lost 1 base, with 6 bases between them. CDR1 and CDR2 from the germline V gene are LNHDA and SQIVND (reference sequence). The CDR3 sequence is CASSMRQNTGELFF. The CDR3 DNA is TGTGCCAGTAGTATGAGACAGAACACCGGGGAGCTGTTTTTT.

This clonotype came up many times. The DNA of the CDR3 is TGTGCCAGCACAGCACAGGGAGGGCAAGAGACCCAGTACTTC. Translating it yields CASTAQGGQETQYF. The chain combines TRBV7-6 with TRBJ2-5; maybe TRBD2 (7 bases). Between the trimmed V and J ends, which lost 7 bases and 2 bases, there was a span of 14 bases. The CDR3 contains 14 residues. CDR1 is SGHVS, CDR2 FNYEAQ, per germline.

This chain connects TRBV5-6 to TRBJ2-1; D is uncertain. Germline CDR1 SGHDT, CDR2 YYEEEE. Trimming removed 3 bases at V and 4 bases at J, with 14 bases between. The CDR3 length is 15 residues. CDR3: CASSSILNLYNEQFF. For the CDR3, the DNA is TGTGCCAGCAGCTCTATCCTCAATCTGTACAATGAGCAGTTCTTC.

In the case of this clonotype: A clone one base away is much larger, so this may be a read error. The J gene is TRBJ2-1, the V gene TRBV6-2 or TRBV6-3; 12 bases are a match to TRBD2. The CDR3 is made up of 15 amino acids. The trim removed 5 bases at V and 4 bases at J, leaving 3 bases unmatched. Germline loops: CDR1 MNHEY, CDR2 SVGEGT. The DNA of the CDR3 is TGTGCCAGCAGTGCCGGACTAGCGGGGTACAATGAGCAGTTCTTC. This encodes CASSAGLAGYNEQFF.

This clonotype was detected only a few times. The genes are TRBV19 and TRBJ1-2, with D possibly matching TRBD1 (6 bases). Germline values: CDR1 LNHDA, CDR2 SQIVND (reference sequence). The CDR3 loop spans 12 amino acids. Trimming removed 10 bases at V and 5 bases at J, with 14 bases between. The CDR3 loop is CATSDRPYGYTF. The CDR3 DNA reads TGTGCCACCTCGGACAGACCTTATGGCTACACCTTC.

This clonotype was seen ten or more times. The rearrangement uses TRBV20-1 and TRBJ2-1; no firm D call. V was clipped by 0 bases and J by 3 bases, with 12 bases between them. This CDR3 has 15 residues. Germline V gives CDR1 DFQATT, CDR2 SNEGSKA (reference sequence). In DNA, the CDR3 is TGCAGTGCTAGAGACGACCACCTACTCTACAATGAGCAGTTCTTC. Translating gives CSARDDHLLYNEQFF.

This clonotype has a count of ten or more. The chain employs TRBV28 and TRBJ2-2; maybe TRBD1 (5 bases). The CDR3 runs 15 residues. Germline assignment: CDR1 MDHEN and CDR2 SYDVKM. V was shortened by 2 bases and J by 4 bases, with 11 bases between the two germline ends. The CDR3 loop reads CASSLRTLLTGELFF. In nucleotides, the CDR3 is TGTGCCAGCAGTTTACGGACACTGCTCACCGGGGAGCTGTTTTTT.

The V call is TRBV7-8, the J call TRBJ1-2; D gene unclear. Trimming took off 5 bases at V and 8 bases at J, with 18 bases between the two ends. Germline V gene sequence: CDR1 SGHVS, CDR2 FQNEAQ. The CDR3 is 14 amino acids. The CDR3 nucleotides read TGTGCCAGCAGCCAAGACGCTCTACCTCGGGGCTACACCTTC. It specifies CASSQDALPRGYTF.

This clonotype appeared many times. The chain uses TRBV28 and TRBJ1-1; D is undetermined. Per germline, CDR1 MDHEN and CDR2 SYDVKM. The CDR3 loop spans 15 amino acids. Trimming took 6 bases from V and 5 from J, leaving 19 bases between them. CDR3 DNA: TGTGCCAGCAGCCTCCCCATAAGCGGGTTGACTGAAGCTTTCTTT. It codes for CASSLPISGLTEAFF.